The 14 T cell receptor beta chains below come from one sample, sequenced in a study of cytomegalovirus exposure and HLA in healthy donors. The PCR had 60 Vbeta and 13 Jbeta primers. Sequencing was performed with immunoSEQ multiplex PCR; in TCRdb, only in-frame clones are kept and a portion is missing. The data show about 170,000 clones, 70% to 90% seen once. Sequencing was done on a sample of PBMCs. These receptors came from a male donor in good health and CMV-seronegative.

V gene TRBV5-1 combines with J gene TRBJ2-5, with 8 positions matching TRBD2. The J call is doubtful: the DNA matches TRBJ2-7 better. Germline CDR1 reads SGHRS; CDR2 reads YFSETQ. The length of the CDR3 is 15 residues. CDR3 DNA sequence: TGCGCCAGCAGCTCACTAGCGGCGAAGGGCTACGAGCAGTACTTC. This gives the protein CASSSLAAKGYEQYF.

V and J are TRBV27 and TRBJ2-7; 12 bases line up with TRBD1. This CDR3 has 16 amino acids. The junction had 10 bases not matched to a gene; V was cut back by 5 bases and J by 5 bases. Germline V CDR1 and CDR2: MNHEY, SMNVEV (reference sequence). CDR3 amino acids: CASSTSWDRGQHEQYF. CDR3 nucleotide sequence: TGTGCCAGCAGTACCTCCTGGGACAGGGGGCAACACGAGCAGTACTTC.

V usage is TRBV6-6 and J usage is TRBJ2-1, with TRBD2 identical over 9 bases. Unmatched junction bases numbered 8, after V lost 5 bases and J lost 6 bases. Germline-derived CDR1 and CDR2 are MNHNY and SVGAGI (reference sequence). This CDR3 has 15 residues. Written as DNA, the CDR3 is TGTGCCAGCAGTAAACCGGGACTAGCCCGCAATGAGCAGTTCTTC. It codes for CASSKPGLARNEQFF.

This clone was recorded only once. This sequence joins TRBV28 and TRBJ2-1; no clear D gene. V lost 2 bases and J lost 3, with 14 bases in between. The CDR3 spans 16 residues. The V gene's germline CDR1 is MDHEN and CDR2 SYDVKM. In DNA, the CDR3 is TGTGCCAGCAGTTTAGATAGACTCCTAATCTACAATGAGCAGTTCTTC. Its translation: CASSLDRLLIYNEQFF.

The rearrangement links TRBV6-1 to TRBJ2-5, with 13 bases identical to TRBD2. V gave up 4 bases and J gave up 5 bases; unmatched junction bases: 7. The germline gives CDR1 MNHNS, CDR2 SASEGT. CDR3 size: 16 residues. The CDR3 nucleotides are TGTGCCAGCAGTGCGACTAGCGGGGGGCCGGGGGAGACCCAGTACTTC. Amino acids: CASSATSGGPGETQYF.

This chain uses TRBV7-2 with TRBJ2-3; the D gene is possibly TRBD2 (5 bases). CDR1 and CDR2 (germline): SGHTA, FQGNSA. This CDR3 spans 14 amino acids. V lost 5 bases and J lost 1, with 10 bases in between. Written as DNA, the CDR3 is TGTGCCAGCAGCGGAGGACTGGGCACAGATACGCAGTATTTT. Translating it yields CASSGGLGTDTQYF.

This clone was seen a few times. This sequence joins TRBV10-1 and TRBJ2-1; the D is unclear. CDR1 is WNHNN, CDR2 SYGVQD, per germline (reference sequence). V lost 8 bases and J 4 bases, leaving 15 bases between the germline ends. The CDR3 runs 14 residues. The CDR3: CASPFTSSYNEQFF. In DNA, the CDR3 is TGCGCCAGCCCGTTCACGTCCAGTTACAATGAGCAGTTCTTC.

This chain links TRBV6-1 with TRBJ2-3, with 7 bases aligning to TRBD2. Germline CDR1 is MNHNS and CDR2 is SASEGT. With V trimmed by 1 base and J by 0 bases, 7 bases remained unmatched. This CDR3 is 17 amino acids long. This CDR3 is CASSEGISGVSTDTQYF. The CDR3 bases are TGTGCCAGCAGTGAAGGAATAAGCGGGGTAAGCACAGATACGCAGTATTTT.

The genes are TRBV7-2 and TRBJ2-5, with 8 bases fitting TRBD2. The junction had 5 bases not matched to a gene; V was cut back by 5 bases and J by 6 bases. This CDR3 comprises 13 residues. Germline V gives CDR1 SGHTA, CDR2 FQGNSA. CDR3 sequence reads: CASSLGLGKTQYF. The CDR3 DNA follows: TGTGCCAGCAGCCTGGGACTAGGGAAGACCCAGTACTTC.

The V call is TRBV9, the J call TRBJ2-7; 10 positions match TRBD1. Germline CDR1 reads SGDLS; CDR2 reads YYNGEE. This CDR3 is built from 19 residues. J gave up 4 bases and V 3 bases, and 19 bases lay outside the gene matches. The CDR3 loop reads CASSAQTGGGVVSRYEQYF. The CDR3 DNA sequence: TGTGCCAGCAGCGCTCAGACAGGGGGCGGGGTAGTTTCTCGGTACGAGCAGTACTTC.

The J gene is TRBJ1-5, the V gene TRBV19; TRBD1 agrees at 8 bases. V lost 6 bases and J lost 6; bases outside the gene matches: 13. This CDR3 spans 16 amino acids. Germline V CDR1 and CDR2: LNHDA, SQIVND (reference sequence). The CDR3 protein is CASRSTGTGVSQPQHF. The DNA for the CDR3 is TGTGCCAGTAGGTCTACCGGGACAGGTGTGAGTCAGCCCCAGCATTTT.

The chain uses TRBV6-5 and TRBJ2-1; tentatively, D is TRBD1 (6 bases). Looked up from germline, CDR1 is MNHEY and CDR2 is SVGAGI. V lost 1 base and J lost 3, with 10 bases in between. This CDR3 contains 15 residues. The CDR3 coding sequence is TGTGCCAGCAGTTACTTCACAGGGAGCTACAATGAGCAGTTCTTC. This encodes CASSYFTGSYNEQFF.

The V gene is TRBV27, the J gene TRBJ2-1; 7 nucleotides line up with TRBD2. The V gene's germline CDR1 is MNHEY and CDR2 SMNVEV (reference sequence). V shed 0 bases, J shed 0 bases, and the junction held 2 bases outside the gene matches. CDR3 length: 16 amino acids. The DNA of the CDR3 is TGTGCCAGCAGTTTATCTAGCGGGTACTCCTACAATGAGCAGTTCTTC. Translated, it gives CASSLSSGYSYNEQFF.

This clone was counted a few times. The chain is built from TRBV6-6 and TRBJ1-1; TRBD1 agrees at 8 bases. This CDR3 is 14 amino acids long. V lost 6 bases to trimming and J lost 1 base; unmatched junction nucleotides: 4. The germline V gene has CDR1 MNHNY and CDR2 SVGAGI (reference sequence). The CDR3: CASRPGTGNTEAFF. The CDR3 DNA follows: TGTGCCAGCAGACCCGGGACAGGGAACACTGAAGCTTTCTTT.